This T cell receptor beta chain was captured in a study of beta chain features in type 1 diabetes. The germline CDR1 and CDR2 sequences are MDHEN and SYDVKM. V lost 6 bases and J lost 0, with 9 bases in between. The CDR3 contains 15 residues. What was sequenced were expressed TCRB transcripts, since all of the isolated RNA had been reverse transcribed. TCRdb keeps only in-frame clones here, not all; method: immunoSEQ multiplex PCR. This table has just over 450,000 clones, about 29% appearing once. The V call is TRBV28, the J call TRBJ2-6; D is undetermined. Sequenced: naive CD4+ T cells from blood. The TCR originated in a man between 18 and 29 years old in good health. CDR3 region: CASSGSSSGANVLTF. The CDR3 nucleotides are TGTGCCAGCAGCGGCTCTAGCTCTGGGGCCAACGTCCTGACTTTC.